A selection of T cell receptor beta chains follows, all from one sample in a study of blood T cell repertoires in COVID-19. Assay: immunoSEQ multiplex PCR; the TCRdb copy retains only in-frame clones and omits some. The sample includes about 310,000 clones, about 89% of them seen just once. The specimen was peripheral blood. The receptors come from a woman aged 45 to 65 who had recovered from COVID-19. The CDR3 runs from the conserved cysteine through the conserved F or W. Only part of the rows carry a size: once, few, many, or a class if the clone is expanded.

clone size,V gene,CDR3 protein
.,TRBV7-9,CASSPEARTYNEQFF
.,TRBV4-2,CASSQGTSGLYNEQFF
.,TRBV6-1,CASSEGRRPGNQPQHF
few,TRBV7-9,CASSFSGERTYEQYF
.,TRBV25-1,CASSFRQGSTEQFF
.,TRBV28,CASSPGTVRPAQHF
.,TRBV7-8,CASSLDAGNYGYTF
.,TRBV30,CAWRERQGIFLTNTEAFF
.,TRBV23-1,CASSQSGQAVRYGYTF
.,TRBV3-1/TRBV3-2,CASSQDLQGIQETQYF
.,TRBV11-2,CASSLSDTGELFF
.,TRBV19,CASSITGTGITEAFF
.,TRBV6-5,CASRGTTVQEYF
.,TRBV2,CASSAPAGGMDEQFF
.,TRBV10-2,CASSETSYTEAFF
once,TRBV6-5,CASMDRGMADTQYF
.,TRBV5-6,CASSLRQGRTGAQYF
.,TRBV10-1,CASKPNRGAYEQYF
.,TRBV9,CASSRLAGAYEQYF
.,TRBV9,CASRRQQGYYSNQPQHF
.,TRBV4-3,CASSQSGRDNYGYTF
.,TRBV18,CASSPGGVGETQYF
.,TRBV19,CASSSKIGGGTEAFF
.,TRBV7-9,CASRARGEQYF
once,TRBV7-8,CASSTGGLLDTQYF
.,TRBV7-9,CASSSPRPGQGAGEQFF
.,TRBV3-1/TRBV3-2,CASSRAGTGHSNEQYF
.,TRBV5-4,CASSDRLRTLHF
.,TRBV6-5,CASHRGQGAASPLHF
.,TRBV6-5,CASTPRASNQPQHF
.,TRBV30,CAWSVQGAYSNQPQHF
.,TRBV18,CASSPRAKISGNTIYF
once,TRBV11-2,CASSPPGNYEQYF
.,TRBV5-6,CASSPEENTEAFF
.,TRBV6-5,CASRRDTPYGYTF
.,TRBV6-2/TRBV6-3,CASSYSLAGGNEQFF
.,TRBV5-6,CASSVLTEHHSGNSPLHF
.,TRBV6-2/TRBV6-3,CASSYSRRASGMIDTQYF
.,TRBV7-6,CASSLIDRGPDGYTF
.,TRBV15,CATSRGAGGTPLHF
many,TRBV7-7,CASSQRTGSAGELFF
.,TRBV19,CASSSWTGEGSPLHF
.,TRBV4-1,CASSPELLAGRTDTQYF
.,TRBV30,CALLRDRAYNEQFF
once,TRBV6-1,CASSEDWRSPLHF
.,TRBV28,CASSYRLAEVNEQFF
.,TRBV29-1,CSVSDTIQETQYF
.,TRBV5-6,CASSFISGRGYEQYF